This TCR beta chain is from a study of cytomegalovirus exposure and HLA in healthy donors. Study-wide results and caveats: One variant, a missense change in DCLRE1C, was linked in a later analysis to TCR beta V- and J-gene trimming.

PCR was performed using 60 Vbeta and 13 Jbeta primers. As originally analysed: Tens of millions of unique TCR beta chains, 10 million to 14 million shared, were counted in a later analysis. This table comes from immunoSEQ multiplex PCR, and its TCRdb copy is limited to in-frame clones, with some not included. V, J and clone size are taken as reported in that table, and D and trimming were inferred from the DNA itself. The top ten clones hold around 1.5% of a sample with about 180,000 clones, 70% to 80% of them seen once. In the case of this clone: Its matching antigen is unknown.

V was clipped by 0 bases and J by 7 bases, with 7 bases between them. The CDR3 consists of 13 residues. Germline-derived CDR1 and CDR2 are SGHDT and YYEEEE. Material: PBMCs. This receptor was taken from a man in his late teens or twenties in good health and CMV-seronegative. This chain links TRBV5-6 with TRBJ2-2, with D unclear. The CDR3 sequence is CASSLALSGELFF. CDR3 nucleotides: TGTGCCAGCAGCTTGGCCTTGAGCGGGGAGCTGTTTTTT.